A single sample gave rise to the 15 T cell receptor beta chains below, sequenced in a study of regulatory T cells in long-lasting Graves disease. Through Arm-PCR of CDR3 regions and iRepertoire HTBI primers, TCR beta libraries were built. Each CDR3 protein is one row after TCRdb ran MiXCR on the multiplex PCR reads. The sample yields over 650,000 distinct CDR3 sequences, roughly 30% seen once. Time point here: persistent/refractory GD, antithyroid drugs over 5 years with positive TRAb. There was RNA extracted from PBMCs, and the TCR library was made from it. Sequencing was performed on peripheral blood mononuclear cells (PBMCs), taken when the disease was refractory, from a patient treated with antithyroid drugs. The source is a female donor with Graves disease.

This clonotype has ten or more counts. This chain connects TRBV12-3 or TRBV12-4 to TRBJ1-1; D remains ambiguous. The CDR3 runs 13 residues. Trimming left V 3 bases short and J 5 bases short, with 10 bases between. The CDR3 nucleotides read TGTGCCAGCAGTTTGTTAGGTGGGACTGAAGCTTTCTTT. This translates into CASSLLGGTEAFF.

This clonotype has a handful of counts. The J gene is TRBJ2-7, the V gene TRBV4-1; a weak D match, TRBD2 (5 bases). V was clipped by 1 base and J by 3 bases, with 13 bases between them. The CDR3 has 15 amino acids. In germline, CDR1 is MGHRA, CDR2 YSYEKL. The CDR3 nucleotides read TGCGCCAGCAGCCAAGGAGGGATACGTGACTACGAGCAGTACTTC. Translation gives CASSQGGIRDYEQYF.

In its sample, this clonotype was seen a few times. J is TRBJ1-2 and V is TRBV7-9; D might be TRBD1 (5 bases). The CDR3 runs 14 residues. The germline V and J ends were trimmed by 1 base and 6 bases, with 12 bases remaining between them. The V gene's germline CDR1 is SEHNR and CDR2 FQNEAQ (reference sequence). The chain's CDR3 is CASSLDSRADGYTF. DNA of the CDR3: TGTGCCAGCAGCTTAGATAGCAGGGCCGATGGCTACACCTTC.

There are a few counts of this clonotype. This sequence joins TRBV20-1 and TRBJ2-2; D gene unclear. CDR3 size: 16 residues. Germline loops: CDR1 DFQATT, CDR2 SNEGSKA (reference sequence). Trimming stripped 1 base from V and 3 bases from J, with 15 bases between. This CDR3 reads CSARATIWADTGELFF. DNA for the CDR3: TGCAGTGCTAGAGCCACGATCTGGGCGGACACCGGGGAGCTGTTTTTT.

V gene TRBV20-1 combines with J gene TRBJ1-1, with D hard to call. The germline V gene encodes CDR1 DFQATT and CDR2 SNEGSKA (reference sequence). The V end was cut by 5 bases, the J end by 0 bases, with 10 bases between. The CDR3 is 13 amino acids. The CDR3: CSARARLNTEAFF. The DNA for the CDR3 is TGCAGTGCTCGGGCCAGGCTGAACACTGAAGCTTTCTTT.

This clonotype was seen at least ten times. V and J are TRBV12-3 or TRBV12-4 and TRBJ1-2; D is uncertain. This CDR3 spans 14 amino acids. Trimming stripped 4 bases from V and 3 bases from J, with 12 bases between. As DNA, the CDR3 is TGTGCCAGCAGTTCTCAGTTTAACTACTATGGCTACACCTTC. Protein product: CASSSQFNYYGYTF.

The CDR3 sequence is CASSVGGQGANYGYTF. The DNA for the CDR3 is TGTGCCAGCAGCGTAGGCGGACAGGGGGCTAACTATGGCTACACCTTC. The chain couples TRBV9 to TRBJ1-2; 10 nucleotides agree with TRBD1. Germline V gives CDR1 SGDLS, CDR2 YYNGEE. The trim removed 0 bases at V and 0 bases at J, leaving 2 bases unmatched. The CDR3 runs 16 residues.

V usage is TRBV6-1 and J usage is TRBJ2-2; D perhaps matches TRBD2 (6 bases). The CDR3 totals 13 residues. The germline V and J ends were trimmed by 7 bases and 7 bases, with 13 bases remaining between them. The V gene's germline CDR1 is MNHNS and CDR2 SASEGT. CDR3 region: CASTLRDGGELFF. CDR3 nucleotide sequence: TGTGCCAGCACCCTGCGGGACGGCGGGGAGCTGTTTTTT.

Comment on this clonotype: With a much larger clone just one base away, this may be a read error. A read error is likely, as this CDR3 ends without the conserved phenylalanine or tryptophan. This chain uses TRBV12-3 or TRBV12-4 with TRBJ1-1, with unresolved D. The CDR3 totals 13 residues. Trimming removed 10 bases at V and 1 base at J, with 13 bases between. The CDR3 DNA reads as TGTGCCACCACACCCGGGCCGAACACTGAAGCTTTCCTT. It specifies CATTPGPNTEAFL.

This clonotype was found a few times. V is TRBV5-1 and J is TRBJ2-2; TRBD1 agrees at 8 bases. J gave up 4 bases and V 2 bases, and 4 bases lay outside the gene matches. CDR1 SGHRS and CDR2 YFSETQ come from the germline V gene. The CDR3 is made up of 15 amino acids. Here the CDR3 DNA reads TGCGCCAGCAGCTTTTGGACAGGGCCCACCGGGGAGCTGTTTTTT. It is translated as CASSFWTGPTGELFF.

The rearrangement links TRBV5-1 to TRBJ1-6; 7 nucleotides line up with TRBD1. The CDR3 covers 13 residues. With V trimmed by 4 bases and J by 8 bases, 3 bases remained unmatched. Germline CDR1 SGHRS, CDR2 YFSETQ. The CDR3 reads CASSLDRDSPLHF. DNA of the CDR3: TGCGCCAGCAGCCTTGACAGGGATTCACCCCTCCACTTT.

The chain combines TRBV5-1 with TRBJ2-2; D remains unclear. V shed 1 base and J shed 1 base, with 5 bases lying between them. Germline-derived CDR1 and CDR2 are SGHRS and YFSETQ. This CDR3 is 14 amino acids long. This CDR3 reads CASSLLWNTGELFF. The CDR3 nucleotides are TGCGCCAGCAGCTTGTTGTGGAACACCGGGGAGCTGTTTTTT.

The rearrangement uses TRBV11-2 and TRBJ1-5, with TRBD1 identical over 9 bases. V shed 5 bases, J shed 3 bases, and the junction held 5 bases outside the gene matches. CDR1 is SGHAT and CDR2 is FQNNGV in the germline V gene. The CDR3 sequence is 15 residues long. CDR3 bases: TGTGCCAGCAGCACGGGACAGGGTATCAATCAGCCCCAGCATTTT. This translates into CASSTGQGINQPQHF.

This clonotype was seen more than once but under ten times. The CDR3 does not end in the conserved phenylalanine or tryptophan, so this is likely a read error. V is TRBV12-3 or TRBV12-4 and J is TRBJ1-5; possibly TRBD1 for D (6 bases). Trimming shortened V by 3 bases and J by 1 base, and 10 bases separated the two germline ends. The CDR3 consists of 15 residues. The CDR3 DNA reads TGTGCCAGCAGTTTCGGCCAGGGGAGCAATCAGCCCCAGCATCTT. Translated, it gives CASSFGQGSNQPQHL.

This clonotype has just a few counts. The chain recombines TRBV20-1 with TRBJ2-5; tentatively, D is TRBD2 (6 bases). The length of the CDR3 is 14 residues. Germline loops: CDR1 DFQATT, CDR2 SNEGSKA (reference sequence). The V and J ends lost 1 base and 5 bases respectively, with 14 bases between them. The CDR3 DNA sequence: TGCAGTGCTAGAGCGGCGCTAGCGAAGGAGACCCAGTACTTC. As protein: CSARAALAKETQYF.